The 28 T cell receptor beta chains in this list originate from one sample, sequenced in a study of cytomegalovirus exposure and HLA in healthy donors (dated by TCRdb to 2016 to 2017). Library generation was performed with the immunoSEQ multiplex PCR assay. As stored in TCRdb, this immuneACCESS dataset retains in-frame rearrangements with V and J assigned. A fraction of the clones does not appear; measured against another copy, unresolved V genes explain less than half of the discrepancy, and the remainder lacks a known reason. The sample table contains tens of thousands of clones; only one count was recorded for around 97% of them. Under 2% of the sample belongs to the ten largest clones. Sequencing used PBMCs. The origin of the receptors is a woman between 18 and 29 years old in good health and CMV-seropositive.

V usage is TRBV6-5 and J usage is TRBJ2-7; the D gene is possibly TRBD2 (6 bases). Germline CDR1 and CDR2: MNHEY and SVGAGI. The ends were cut back, 6 bases at V and 0 bases at J, with 15 bases in the middle. This CDR3 region has 15 residues. Here the CDR3 DNA reads TGTGCCAGCAGAGGGGACTTACTTAGCTCCTACGAGCAGTACTTC. Amino acid sequence: CASRGDLLSSYEQYF.

V usage is TRBV5-1 and J usage is TRBJ2-3; 8 nucleotides align to TRBD1. The CDR3 has 14 amino acids. Per germline, CDR1 SGHRS and CDR2 YFSETQ. After removal of 0 bases from V and 8 bases from J, the junction contained 5 bases not matched to a gene. The CDR3 DNA reads as TGCGCCAGCAGCTTGGAGGACAGGGCAGGTACGCAGTATTTT. It codes for CASSLEDRAGTQYF.

The rearrangement uses TRBV5-8 and TRBJ2-7; 8 bases are a match to TRBD1. The CDR3 extends over 17 amino acids. Trimming at V came to 5 bases and at J to 2 bases, leaving 15 bases not matched to a gene. Germline V gene lookup returns CDR1 SGHTS and CDR2 YDEGEE. Here the CDR3 reads CASRTGQGGWKAYEQYF. The CDR3 coding sequence is TGTGCCAGCAGGACTGGACAGGGTGGGTGGAAAGCCTACGAGCAGTACTTC.

This rearrangement joins TRBV27 to TRBJ2-1, with 10 bases fitting TRBD2. CDR1 and CDR2 (germline): MNHEY, SMNVEV (reference sequence). The CDR3 extends over 16 amino acids. With V trimmed by 2 bases and J by 8 bases, 9 bases remained unmatched. The CDR3, as DNA: TGTGCCAGCAGTTTAGGGGTTAGCGGGAGGACCGATGAGCAGTTCTTC. Amino acid sequence: CASSLGVSGRTDEQFF.

The chain uses TRBV5-4 and TRBJ2-2; 10 bases agree with TRBD1. Trimming took 5 bases from V and 0 from J; bases not matched to a gene: 4. Germline V gene lookup returns CDR1 SGHNT and CDR2 YYREEE (reference sequence). This CDR3 contains 16 residues. The CDR3 sequence: CASRGTGASNTGELFF. In nucleotides, the CDR3 is TGTGCCAGCAGAGGGACAGGGGCCTCGAACACCGGGGAGCTGTTTTTT.

J is TRBJ2-3 and V is TRBV7-8, with D hard to call. Germline-derived CDR1 and CDR2 are SGHVS and FQNEAQ. V lost 1 base and J 4 bases, leaving 9 bases between the germline ends. The CDR3 spans 14 residues. Here the CDR3 reads CASSLVPASDTQYF. The CDR3 nucleotides read TGTGCCAGCAGCTTAGTACCCGCGTCAGATACGCAGTATTTT.

The chain carries TRBV29-1 and TRBJ2-1, with TRBD2 identical over 7 bases. Germline V gene sequence: CDR1 SQVTM, CDR2 ANQGSEA. V lost 0 bases, J lost 5 bases, and 7 bases stayed unmatched. The CDR3 contains 15 residues. The CDR3 reads CSVEDGGRADNEQFF. For the CDR3, the DNA is TGCAGCGTTGAAGACGGGGGGAGGGCTGACAATGAGCAGTTCTTC.

This clone was picked up one time. The rearrangement links TRBV28 to TRBJ2-7; 7 bases map to TRBD1. This CDR3 contains 15 residues. Looked up from germline, CDR1 is MDHEN and CDR2 is SYDVKM. The junction had 7 bases not matched to a gene; V was cut back by 5 bases and J by 0 bases. DNA for the CDR3: TGTGCCAGCAGTCCCCTTTGGGACAGCTCCTACGAGCAGTACTTC. It is translated as CASSPLWDSSYEQYF.

The chain carries TRBV19 and TRBJ2-3; 10 bases line up with TRBD2. Trimming at V came to 0 bases and at J to 5 bases, leaving 8 bases not matched to a gene. Per germline, CDR1 LNHDA and CDR2 SQIVND (reference sequence). There are 17 residues in the CDR3. The CDR3 region is CASSIEGAGGPIDTQYF. The CDR3, as DNA: TGTGCCAGTAGTATAGAGGGAGCGGGAGGGCCGATAGATACGCAGTATTTT.

The CDR3 sequence is CASSSLGGAHGYTF. In DNA, the CDR3 is TGTGCCAGCAGCTCGCTTGGAGGGGCGCACGGCTACACCTTC. The chain combines TRBV11-3 with TRBJ1-2; possibly TRBD1 for D (5 bases). CDR3 size: 14 residues. Trimming shortened V by 4 bases and J by 8 bases, and 17 bases separated the two germline ends. Germline V gene lookup returns CDR1 SGHNT and CDR2 YENEEA. Full variable domain (rest looked up from reference TRBV11-3 and TRBJ1-2): EAGVVQSPRYKIIEKKQPVAFWCNPISGHNTLYWYLQNLGQGPELLIRYENEEAVDDSQLPKDRFSAERLKGVDSTLKIQPAELGDSAVYLCASSSLGGAHGYTFGSGTRLTVV.

The chain carries TRBV7-2 and TRBJ1-5, with 8 bases identical to TRBD1. Looked up from germline, CDR1 is SGHTA and CDR2 is FQGNSA. This CDR3 region has 13 residues. V was clipped by 5 bases and J by 7 bases; unmatched bases: 4. The CDR3 sequence: CASSITGGQPQHF. The CDR3 DNA follows: TGTGCCAGCAGCATAACAGGGGGGCAGCCCCAGCATTTT.

The rearrangement uses TRBV6-5 and TRBJ2-1; D uncertain. The germline gives CDR1 MNHEY, CDR2 SVGAGI. The CDR3 length is 16 residues. Trimming cost V 4 bases and J 0 bases, with 13 bases left between them. CDR3 protein: CASSSSTAGSYNEQFF. The DNA for the CDR3 is TGTGCCAGCAGTTCCTCGACGGCAGGCTCCTACAATGAGCAGTTCTTC.

Remarks on this clone: It is unclear where the CDR3 begins or ends on the DNA, so no DNA is shown, and the CDR3 is as TCRdb lists it. V is TRBV21-1 and J is TRBJ1-5. TRBV21-1 is a documented pseudogene. A total of 17 residues make up the CDR3, ends included. The CDR3 reads CASTTIPWGTGNQPQHF.

The gene calls are TRBV6-1 and TRBJ1-1; a weak D match, TRBD1 (6 bases). The CDR3 has 14 residues. V was clipped by 7 bases and J by 5 bases, with 17 bases between them. Germline V gene lookup returns CDR1 MNHNS and CDR2 SASEGT. The CDR3 loop is CASISGGARTEAFF. DNA of the CDR3: TGTGCCAGCATCTCGGGGGGCGCAAGAACTGAAGCTTTCTTT.

The chain has TRBV18 and TRBJ2-1; D might be TRBD2 (5 bases). With 6 bases removed from V and 9 bases from J, the gap between germline ends came to 15 bases. CDR3 length: 13 residues. CDR1 is KGHSH and CDR2 is LQKENI in the germline V gene. The CDR3, as DNA: TGTGCCAGCTCTATCCGGGAAACCGGTGAGCAGTTCTTC. It is translated as CASSIRETGEQFF.

The rearrangement links TRBV29-1 to TRBJ2-1, with 8 bases aligning to TRBD1. CDR1 and CDR2 (germline): SQVTM, ANQGSEA. The V and J ends lost 7 bases and 4 bases, in that order; junction bases with no gene match: 6. The CDR3 extends over 13 amino acids. CDR3 amino acids: CSAGQGPYNEQFF. The CDR3 coding sequence is TGCAGCGCCGGACAGGGTCCGTACAATGAGCAGTTCTTC.

The rearrangement joins TRBV28 to TRBJ2-1, with TRBD2 identical over 9 bases. The CDR3 length is 16 residues. Trimming at V came to 3 bases and at J to 6 bases, leaving 9 bases not matched to a gene. The germline CDR1 and CDR2 sequences are MDHEN and SYDVKM. The DNA of the CDR3 is TGTGCCAGCAGTTTCTACGGCGGGAGGGCCCGCAATGAGCAGTTCTTC. Translating gives CASSFYGGRARNEQFF.

The chain links TRBV30 to TRBJ1-1; D unresolved. This CDR3 comprises 11 residues. Between the trimmed V and J ends, which lost 5 bases and 8 bases, there was a span of 12 bases. Germline-derived CDR1 and CDR2 are GTSNPN and SVGIG (reference sequence). The CDR3 nucleotides are TGTGCCTGGGTTGGGAGCAGAGAAGCTTTCTTT. It encodes CAWVGSREAFF.

The J gene is TRBJ1-2, the V gene TRBV9; TRBD1 is a possible D gene (5 bases). This CDR3 region has 13 residues. V dropped 0 bases and J dropped 4 bases, with 7 bases sitting between them. The germline CDR1 and CDR2 sequences are SGDLS and YYNGEE. This CDR3 is CASSVDGGYGYTF. The CDR3, as DNA: TGTGCCAGCAGCGTAGACGGGGGCTATGGCTACACCTTC.

The chain combines TRBV19 with TRBJ2-2; D may be TRBD1 (6 bases). The CDR3 totals 15 residues. Germline lookup yields CDR1 LNHDA and CDR2 SQIVND (reference sequence). V lost 9 bases, J lost 2 bases, and 16 bases lay in between. The CDR3 DNA follows: TGTGCCAGCTCCGTTCTGGGACAAAACACCGGGGAGCTGTTTTTT. This translates into CASSVLGQNTGELFF.

The CDR3 loop reads CASSFTGTGSGKTQYF. CDR3 DNA: TGTGCCAGCAGTTTCACCGGGACAGGCTCCGGGAAGACCCAGTACTTC. The chain recombines TRBV28 with TRBJ2-5, with 8 bases identical to TRBD1. V was clipped by 3 bases and J by 6 bases; unmatched bases: 12. CDR1 and CDR2 (germline): MDHEN, SYDVKM. The CDR3 loop spans 16 amino acids.

The chain has TRBV5-6 and TRBJ2-1; maybe TRBD2 (6 bases). Per the germline V gene, CDR1 is SGHDT and CDR2 is YYEEEE. This CDR3 has 16 residues. V was cut by 2 bases and J by 5 bases, with 17 bases left in between. CDR3 coding DNA: TGTGCCAGCAGCTTTCGGGGGACTTCGGGACACAATGAGCAGTTCTTC. As protein: CASSFRGTSGHNEQFF.

This sequence joins TRBV10-2 and TRBJ1-1; D perhaps matches TRBD1 (5 bases). Germline lookup yields CDR1 WSHSY and CDR2 SAAADI. V shed 3 bases and J shed 1 base, with 9 bases lying between them. There are 14 residues in the CDR3. As DNA, the CDR3 is TGCGCCAGCAGTGAACTGGGGGGGAACACTGAAGCTTTCTTT. Its protein is CASSELGGNTEAFF.

The chain couples TRBV2 to TRBJ2-7; 7 nucleotides agree with TRBD1. The junction had 8 bases not matched to a gene; V was cut back by 6 bases and J by 3 bases. The V gene's germline CDR1 is SNHLY and CDR2 FYNNEI. The CDR3 totals 14 residues. In nucleotides, the CDR3 is TGTGCCAGCAGCGAAAACAGGGGTTACTACGAGCAGTACTTC. Its translation: CASSENRGYYEQYF.

The rearrangement uses TRBV27 and TRBJ2-5, with D unresolved. Trimming removed 0 bases at V and 1 base at J, with 12 bases between. Germline loops: CDR1 MNHEY, CDR2 SMNVEV (reference sequence). This CDR3 has 16 amino acids. Written as DNA, the CDR3 is TGTGCCAGCAGTTTATCGAGGATTCCCGGCCAAGAGACCCAGTACTTC. Encoded protein: CASSLSRIPGQETQYF.

The rearrangement uses TRBV30 and TRBJ2-7, with TRBD2 matching over 7 bases. The V gene end was trimmed by 2 bases and the J gene end by 2 bases; junction bases not matched to a gene: 6. The CDR3 sequence is 14 residues long. Per germline, CDR1 GTSNPN and CDR2 SVGIG (reference sequence). CDR3 sequence (DNA): TGTGCCTGGAGTTATGGCGGGGGAACCTACGAGCAGTACTTC. As protein: CAWSYGGGTYEQYF.

The V gene is TRBV9, the J gene TRBJ2-7, with a possible D match to TRBD1 (5 bases). Germline values: CDR1 SGDLS, CDR2 YYNGEE. Trimming removed 4 bases at V and 2 bases at J, with 22 bases between. The CDR3 consists of 17 residues. This CDR3 is CASSPTSRTSGTYEQYF. CDR3 sequence (DNA): TGTGCCAGCAGCCCAACCTCCCGGACCTCAGGGACCTACGAGCAGTACTTC. Using reference TRBV9 and TRBJ2-7 for the parts outside the CDR3, the full variable domain is DSGVTQTPKHLITATGQRVTLRCSPRSGDLSVYWYQQSLDQGLQFLIQYYNGEERAKGNILERFSAQQFPDLHSELNLSSLELGDSALYFCASSPTSRTSGTYEQYFGPGTRLTVT.

The chain combines TRBV15 with TRBJ2-2, with D possibly matching TRBD1 (5 bases). Trimming removed 4 bases from V and 6 bases from J, with 9 bases in between. Looked up from germline, CDR1 is LNHNV and CDR2 is YYDKDF (reference sequence). This CDR3 has 13 residues. The CDR3 DNA sequence: TGTGCCACCAGCACCAGGGAAGCCGGGGAGCTGTTTTTT. Its protein is CATSTREAGELFF.